This T cell receptor beta chain was retrieved from a study of blood T cell repertoires in COVID-19. Produced via immunoSEQ multiplex PCR; TCRdb's table is partial and in-frame only. The repertoire holds about 250,000 clones, 80% to 90% seen once, with 3.6% in the top ten. The CDR3 spans 13 residues. J lost 4 bases, V lost 7 bases, and 5 bases had no gene match. In germline, CDR1 is LNHDA, CDR2 SQIVND (reference sequence). The V call is TRBV19, the J call TRBJ1-2, with 8 bases that match TRBD1. This receptor was taken from a woman aged 40-49 years who had been exposed to COVID-19. Sequencing was performed on PBMCs or T cells enriched from blood (not recorded which). The DNA of the CDR3 is TGTGCCAGTACACTCGGACAGGGCTATGGCTACACCTTC. Translated, it gives CASTLGQGYGYTF.